These 3 T cell receptor beta chains were sequenced from one sample in a study of T cells in localized non-small cell lung cancer. Clones were read by immunoSEQ multiplex PCR, and TCRdb kept only the in-frame ones, dropping some. Of around 41,000 clones in the sample, about 90% are singletons; the top ten hold roughly 2.7%. Sample: peripheral blood, taken before any cancer treatment. These receptors were taken from a female donor over 55 with stage I squamous cell lung carcinoma.

This clone was seen just once. The chain carries TRBV7-3 and TRBJ2-5, with D possibly being TRBD2 (6 bases). The V gene's germline CDR1 is SGHTA and CDR2 FQGTGA. This CDR3 contains 15 residues. Between the trimmed V and J ends, which lost 1 base and 7 bases, there was a span of 16 bases. The CDR3 loop reads CASSLKFGSGGTQYF. In nucleotides, the CDR3 is TGTGCCAGCAGCTTAAAGTTTGGATCCGGGGGGACCCAGTACTTC.

The chain uses TRBV7-2 and TRBJ1-3, with 7 positions matching TRBD1. The junction had 0 bases not matched to a gene; V was cut back by 4 bases and J by 0 bases. Germline CDR1 SGHTA, CDR2 FQGNSA. The CDR3 runs 14 residues. The CDR3 bases are TGTGCCAGCAGCTCAGGGGGCTCTGGAAACACCATATATTTT. Encoded protein: CASSSGGSGNTIYF. Based on the CDR3 plus reference TRBV7-2 and TRBJ1-3, the full variable domain is GAGVSQSPSNKVTEKGKDVELRCDPISGHTALYWYRQSLGQGLEFLIYFQGNSAPDKSGLPSDRFSAERTGGSVSTLTIQRTQQEDSAVYLCASSSGGSGNTIYFGEGSWLTVV.

The chain recombines TRBV5-1 with TRBJ1-5, with TRBD1 identical over 8 bases. The germline V gene has CDR1 SGHRS and CDR2 YFSETQ. The CDR3 is 14 amino acids. After removal of 4 bases from V and 6 bases from J, the junction contained 6 bases not matched to a gene. The CDR3 is CASSLDTGGQPQHF. CDR3 coding DNA: TGCGCCAGCAGCCTCGACACAGGGGGTCAGCCCCAGCATTTT.